The 27 T cell receptor beta chains below were found in one sample sequenced in a study of cytomegalovirus exposure and HLA in healthy donors. The PCR made use of 60 Vbeta and 13 Jbeta primers. Clones were read by immunoSEQ multiplex PCR, and TCRdb kept only the in-frame ones, dropping some. The data show approximately 90,000 clones, with 76% seen just once and 1.3% to 1.5% held by the top ten. The sequenced sample consisted of PBMCs. Source of these receptors: a male donor in good health and CMV-seronegative.

The chain recombines TRBV18 with TRBJ1-5; a possible D gene is TRBD1 (6 bases). This CDR3 is built from 14 residues. Germline loops: CDR1 KGHSH, CDR2 LQKENI. The V end lost 4 bases, the J end lost 6 bases, and 13 bases lay between the germline ends. CDR3 DNA sequence: TGTGCCAGCTCACAAGCCTTGGACAGTCAGCCCCAGCATTTT. Its translation is CASSQALDSQPQHF.

The rearrangement uses TRBV5-1 and TRBJ2-4, with 11 bases lining up with TRBD1. V lost 3 bases, J lost 12 bases, and 11 bases stayed unmatched. Germline lookup yields CDR1 SGHRS and CDR2 YFSETQ. The CDR3 has 15 residues. CDR3 residues: CASSWGQGEGSSQYF. The CDR3 DNA is TGCGCCAGCAGCTGGGGACAGGGGGAGGGTAGCAGTCAGTACTTC.

CDR3 amino acids: CASSAGQGFYEQYF. CDR3 coding DNA: TGTGCCAGCAGCGCGGGACAGGGGTTCTACGAGCAGTACTTC. The chain is built from TRBV5-6 and TRBJ2-7; 10 bases align to TRBD1. V trimming: 4 bases; J trimming: 3 bases; junction bases outside the gene matches: 4. The CDR3 covers 14 residues. Per germline, CDR1 SGHDT and CDR2 YYEEEE.

V gene TRBV11-2 combines with J gene TRBJ2-3, with 10 bases lining up with TRBD2. Trimming removed 4 bases from V and 6 bases from J; junction bases left unmatched: 16. This CDR3 has 18 residues. CDR1 and CDR2 (germline): SGHAT, FQNNGV. The CDR3, as DNA: TGTGCCAGCAGCTCGCGGCGGGGAGCGGGGGGGCCTAGTGATACGCAGTATTTT. As protein: CASSSRRGAGGPSDTQYF.

The rearrangement links TRBV28 to TRBJ1-2; 8 nucleotides line up with TRBD1. Germline V lookup: CDR1 MDHEN, CDR2 SYDVKM. Trimming took 7 bases from V and 8 from J; bases not matched to a gene: 9. The length of the CDR3 is 13 residues. In DNA, the CDR3 is TGTGCCAGCACCCCGACAGGGGAGAACGGCTACACCTTC. As protein: CASTPTGENGYTF.

The chain joins TRBV11-2 to TRBJ2-5, with TRBD1 as a possible D gene (5 bases). The J call may be in error: the DNA end matches TRBJ2-7 better. This CDR3 has 16 amino acids. Looked up from germline, CDR1 is SGHAT and CDR2 is FQNNGV. The CDR3 region has the DNA TGTGCCAGCAGCTTATTCCCCCAGGGTACCCCCTACGAGCAGTACTTC. This codes for CASSLFPQGTPYEQYF.

V gene TRBV14 combines with J gene TRBJ1-1; D remains unclear. Germline lookup yields CDR1 SGHDN and CDR2 FVKESK. The V gene lost 1 base and the J gene lost 0 bases, with 3 bases spanning the gap. The length of the CDR3 is 13 residues. The CDR3 sequence: CASSQVMNTEAFF. As DNA, the CDR3 is TGTGCCAGCAGCCAAGTTATGAACACTGAAGCTTTCTTT.

The rearrangement uses TRBV27 and TRBJ1-1, with D possibly matching TRBD1 (6 bases). CDR1 and CDR2 from the germline V gene are MNHEY and SMNVEV (reference sequence). The CDR3 consists of 17 residues. V was clipped by 5 bases and J by 11 bases, with 30 bases between them. The CDR3 DNA sequence: TGTGCCAGCAGTCCGGACAGCCAGGATGACCCCCCGGAGTTGGCTTTCTTT. As protein: CASSPDSQDDPPELAFF.

J is TRBJ2-4 and V is TRBV7-2; TRBD2 aligns across 9 bases. CDR1 and CDR2 (germline): SGHTA, FQGNSA. This CDR3 spans 18 amino acids. J lost 3 bases, V lost 5 bases, and 14 bases had no gene match. This CDR3 is CASSAGAGGRVGKNIQYF. CDR3 DNA: TGTGCCAGCAGCGCCGGGGCAGGCGGGAGGGTAGGCAAAAACATTCAGTACTTC.

The V and J genes are TRBV7-2 and TRBJ2-5, with D perhaps TRBD1 (6 bases). Trimming cost V 1 base and J 4 bases, with 13 bases left between them. This CDR3 is 15 amino acids long. CDR1 is SGHTA, CDR2 FQGNSA, per germline. CDR3 in DNA: TGTGCCAGCAGCTTAGGAGGGGGAAGAGGAGAGACCCAGTACTTC. This gives the protein CASSLGGGRGETQYF. The variable domain in full, completed from reference TRBV7-2 and TRBJ2-5, reads GAGVSQSPSNKVTEKGKDVELRCDPISGHTALYWYRQSLGQGLEFLIYFQGNSAPDKSGLPSDRFSAERTGGSVSTLTIQRTQQEDSAVYLCASSLGGGRGETQYFGPGTRLLVL.

The chain recombines TRBV6-5 with TRBJ2-3; 7 positions agree with TRBD1. The V gene's germline CDR1 is MNHEY and CDR2 SVGAGI. V lost 6 bases to trimming and J lost 2 bases; unmatched junction nucleotides: 8. This CDR3 is built from 15 residues. Here the CDR3 DNA reads TGTGCCAGCAGCCTCCCAAGGGGGCTCACAGATACGCAGTATTTT. It translates to CASSLPRGLTDTQYF.

A word on this clone: The sample holds other DNA sequences that translate to the same CDR3. This chain joins TRBV7-9 and TRBJ1-2; 8 positions match TRBD1. CDR1 is SEHNR and CDR2 is FQNEAQ in the germline V gene (reference sequence). The CDR3 runs 12 residues. J lost 8 bases, V lost 6 bases, and 5 bases had no gene match. CDR3 in amino acids: CASSLTGDGYTF. Here the CDR3 DNA reads TGTGCCAGCAGTCTGACAGGGGACGGCTACACCTTC.

This clone showed up just once. The V call is TRBV5-8, the J call TRBJ1-5; TRBD1 might be the D (6 bases). V dropped 5 bases and J dropped 4 bases, with 19 bases sitting between them. Germline CDR1 and CDR2: SGHTS and YDEGEE. The length of the CDR3 is 16 residues. The CDR3 is CASRSIRGAGNQPQHF. CDR3 nucleotides: TGTGCCAGCAGATCCATACGGGGGGCAGGGAATCAGCCCCAGCATTTT.

This sequence joins TRBV5-1 and TRBJ2-3; perhaps TRBD2 as D (6 bases). CDR1 and CDR2 from the germline V gene are SGHRS and YFSETQ. Trimming stripped 7 bases from V and 2 bases from J, with 17 bases between. The CDR3 length is 15 residues. This CDR3 is CASGLDSGYTDTQYF. The CDR3 coding sequence is TGCGCCAGCGGACTGGATAGCGGATACACAGATACGCAGTATTTT.

The genes are TRBV7-2 and TRBJ2-7, with TRBD2 as a possible D gene (5 bases). V was cut by 5 bases and J by 1 base, with 15 bases left in between. The CDR3 covers 15 residues. Germline CDR1 reads SGHTA; CDR2 reads FQGNSA. The CDR3 DNA follows: TGTGCCAGCAGCCCACGAGGGCTTGGATCCTACGAGCAGTACTTC. Translating gives CASSPRGLGSYEQYF.

This clone has a handful of counts. The V and J genes are TRBV5-1 and TRBJ2-5; 9 bases map to TRBD1. Trimming removed 4 bases from V and 5 bases from J; junction bases left unmatched: 12. In germline, CDR1 is SGHRS, CDR2 YFSETQ. The CDR3 has 16 residues. CDR3 DNA sequence: TGCGCCAGCAGCCAAGCCGGGACAGGGATTCTGGAGACCCAGTACTTC. Translated: CASSQAGTGILETQYF.

This chain links TRBV19 with TRBJ1-1; 7 bases agree with TRBD1. The CDR3 is 14 residues long. V was clipped by 4 bases and J by 5 bases; unmatched bases: 7. CDR1 and CDR2 (germline): LNHDA, SQIVND (reference sequence). The CDR3 DNA reads as TGTGCCAGTAGTACCCAACAGGGGCAAACTGAAGCTTTCTTT. Protein product: CASSTQQGQTEAFF.

This rearrangement joins TRBV19 to TRBJ1-4; D ambiguous. The CDR3 runs to 15 residues. Trimming took off 1 base at V and 5 bases at J, with 11 bases between the two ends. Germline V gene lookup returns CDR1 LNHDA and CDR2 SQIVND (reference sequence). The CDR3 nucleotides are TGTGCCAGTAGTATAGGGACCGGACTGAATGAAAAACTGTTTTTT. Translation: CASSIGTGLNEKLFF.

This chain uses TRBV7-2 with TRBJ1-1; tentative D call: TRBD1 (6 bases). Trimming removed 4 bases from V and 1 base from J, with 13 bases in between. Germline values: CDR1 SGHTA, CDR2 FQGNSA. There are 15 residues in the CDR3. The CDR3 DNA sequence: TGTGCCAGCAGCTCCAGGGTCAGGGGGAACACTGAAGCTTTCTTT. This codes for CASSSRVRGNTEAFF.

CDR3 residues: CASSPLGEGTEAFF. The CDR3 nucleotides are TGTGCCAGCAGCCCCCTGGGCGAGGGCACTGAAGCTTTCTTT. The V gene is TRBV7-2, the J gene TRBJ1-1; D unclear. Deletions cut 5 bases from V and 4 bases from J, with 14 bases between. This CDR3 contains 14 residues. Germline V gene sequence: CDR1 SGHTA, CDR2 FQGNSA. The whole variable domain, remainder taken from reference TRBV7-2 and TRBJ1-1, is GAGVSQSPSNKVTEKGKDVELRCDPISGHTALYWYRQSLGQGLEFLIYFQGNSAPDKSGLPSDRFSAERTGGSVSTLTIQRTQQEDSAVYLCASSPLGEGTEAFFGQGTRLTVV.

This chain joins TRBV28 and TRBJ2-1, with D perhaps TRBD1 (5 bases). The germline V gene has CDR1 MDHEN and CDR2 SYDVKM. The germline V and J ends were trimmed by 3 bases and 10 bases, with 19 bases remaining between them. The CDR3 sequence is 15 residues long. In DNA, the CDR3 is TGTGCCAGCAGTTTGATCCAAAATGGGGCACTCGAGCAGTTCTTC. Translating it yields CASSLIQNGALEQFF.

V and J are TRBV27 and TRBJ1-2, with no clear D. Trimming shortened V by 1 base and J by 3 bases, and 15 bases separated the two germline ends. Per the germline V gene, CDR1 is MNHEY and CDR2 is SMNVEV (reference sequence). The CDR3 is made up of 16 amino acids. The CDR3 DNA is TGTGCCAGCAGTTTATGGGCAGATAGTGATTACTATGGCTACACCTTC. This gives the protein CASSLWADSDYYGYTF.

CDR3 sequence: CASRVEGGRFF. Here the CDR3 DNA reads TGTGCCAGCAGGGTGGAGGGAGGACGGTTCTTT. The chain recombines TRBV6-1 with TRBJ1-1; D remains unclear. The germline V gene has CDR1 MNHNS and CDR2 SASEGT. This CDR3 has 11 residues. The V gene lost 6 bases and the J gene lost 14 bases, with 16 bases spanning the gap.

The chain combines TRBV7-2 with TRBJ2-7; 7 bases match TRBD2. Germline lookup yields CDR1 SGHTA and CDR2 FQGNSA. V lost 1 base to trimming and J lost 3 bases; unmatched junction nucleotides: 6. This CDR3 is built from 15 residues. CDR3 loop: CASSLGSRDYYEQYF. The CDR3 bases are TGTGCCAGCAGCTTAGGATCACGGGACTACTACGAGCAGTACTTC.

About this clone: This same CDR3 is encoded by further DNA sequences in the sample. The rearrangement uses TRBV27 and TRBJ2-7; 7 nucleotides agree with TRBD1. CDR3 length: 16 residues. The V gene's germline CDR1 is MNHEY and CDR2 SMNVEV (reference sequence). The junction had 9 bases not matched to a gene; V was cut back by 0 bases and J by 4 bases. CDR3 DNA: TGTGCCAGCAGTTTATCGGGACAGTGGATACGGTACGAGCAGTACTTC. This sequence encodes CASSLSGQWIRYEQYF.

About this clone: The identical CDR3 is also encoded by other nucleotide sequences in the sample. V usage is TRBV5-4 and J usage is TRBJ1-2; tentatively, D is TRBD1 (6 bases). V gave up 0 bases and J gave up 1 base, with 13 bases separating them. The V gene's germline CDR1 is SGHNT and CDR2 YYREEE (reference sequence). The CDR3 loop spans 16 amino acids. The DNA for the CDR3 is TGTGCCAGCAGCTTGGGGCTGGACAGAAGTAACTATGGCTACACCTTC. Its translation is CASSLGLDRSNYGYTF. Using reference TRBV5-4 and TRBJ1-2 for the parts outside the CDR3, the full variable domain is ETGVTQSPTHLIKTRGQQVTLRCSSQSGHNTVSWYQQALGQGPQFIFQYYREEENGRGNFPPRFSGLQFPNYSSELNVNALELDDSALYLCASSLGLDRSNYGYTFGSGTRLTVV.

Of note for this clone: Different DNA sequences within this sample yield the same CDR3. The chain combines TRBV28 with TRBJ1-1; D may be TRBD1 (5 bases). The V gene lost 8 bases and the J gene lost 1 base, with 11 bases spanning the gap. This CDR3 has 13 residues. CDR1 MDHEN and CDR2 SYDVKM come from the germline V gene. CDR3 loop: CASPPDRNTEAFF. The CDR3 coding sequence is TGTGCCAGCCCCCCTGACAGGAACACTGAAGCTTTCTTT. The variable domain in full, completed from reference TRBV28 and TRBJ1-1, reads DVKVTQSSRYLVKRTGEKVFLECVQDMDHENMFWYRQDPGLGLRLIYFSYDVKMKEKGDIPEGYSVSREKKERFSLILESASTNQTSMYLCASPPDRNTEAFFGQGTRLTVV.